This is a list of T cell receptor beta chains from one sample in a study of blood T cell repertoires in COVID-19. Libraries were prepared by immunoSEQ multiplex PCR; TCRdb keeps only in-frame clonotypes and omits some of them. The sample shows hundreds of thousands of clones, 80% to 90% of them seen only once. Sequenced sample: peripheral blood. The receptors shown here come from a man in his forties with acute or convalescent COVID-19. CDR3s include the opening cysteine and the closing phenylalanine or tryptophan. The order of the fields is D gene, V gene, clone size, J gene, CDR3 protein, CDR3 DNA. The D gene is left open where the match is weak. The listing skips clone size in some rows; elsewhere it reads once, few, many or a size class.

D gene: NA; V gene: TRBV27; clone size: NA; J gene: TRBJ1-5; CDR3 protein: CASSFSRNQPQHF; CDR3 DNA: TGTGCCAGCAGCTTCTCTAGGAATCAGCCCCAGCATTTT
D gene: NA; V gene: TRBV19; clone size: NA; J gene: TRBJ1-3; CDR3 protein: CASPSCVGLLLDEYSGNTIYF; CDR3 DNA: TGTGCCAGCCCTTCTTGTGTGGGACTCCTGCTCGACGAATACTCTGGAAACACCATATATTTT
D gene: NA; V gene: TRBV7-9; clone size: NA; J gene: TRBJ1-2; CDR3 protein: CASSYWPVRQADGYGYTF; CDR3 DNA: TGTGCCAGCAGCTATTGGCCGGTTCGACAGGCTGATGGATATGGCTACACCTTC
D gene: NA; V gene: TRBV29-1; clone size: NA; J gene: TRBJ1-6; CDR3 protein: CSAKSGSSYNSPLHF; CDR3 DNA: TGCAGCGCCAAATCGGGGAGCTCCTATAATTCACCCCTCCACTTT
D gene: TRBD1; V gene: TRBV14; clone size: NA; J gene: TRBJ2-4; CDR3 protein: CASSLQGVAKNIQYF; CDR3 DNA: TGTGCCAGCAGCCTCCAGGGGGTAGCCAAAAACATTCAGTACTTC
D gene: TRBD1; V gene: TRBV7-2; clone size: NA; J gene: TRBJ1-5; CDR3 protein: CASSYGQGDQPQHF; CDR3 DNA: TGTGCCAGCAGCTACGGACAGGGTGATCAGCCCCAGCATTTT
D gene: TRBD1; V gene: TRBV28; clone size: NA; J gene: TRBJ2-7; CDR3 protein: CASSIPGGQGAREQYF; CDR3 DNA: TGTGCCAGCAGTATCCCTGGAGGACAGGGGGCACGGGAGCAGTACTTC
D gene: NA; V gene: TRBV21-1; clone size: NA; J gene: TRBJ2-7; CDR3 protein: CASSSLRVSHEQYF; CDR3 DNA: TGTGCCAGCAGCAGTCTGAGGGTGAGTCACGAGCAGTACTTC
D gene: TRBD1; V gene: TRBV30; clone size: NA; J gene: TRBJ1-4; CDR3 protein: CAWSVTRGPSEKLFF; CDR3 DNA: TGTGCCTGGAGTGTGACCAGGGGGCCTTCGGAAAAACTGTTTTTT
D gene: NA; V gene: TRBV9; clone size: NA; J gene: TRBJ1-2; CDR3 protein: CASSAEADRENYGYTF; CDR3 DNA: TGTGCCAGCAGCGCTGAGGCAGATCGGGAAAACTATGGCTACACCTTC
D gene: TRBD1; V gene: TRBV28; clone size: NA; J gene: TRBJ1-1; CDR3 protein: CASSLSGQGYTEAFF; CDR3 DNA: TGTGCCAGCAGTTTATCGGGACAGGGATACACTGAAGCTTTCTTT
D gene: NA; V gene: TRBV6-5; clone size: NA; J gene: TRBJ1-2; CDR3 protein: CASSYSAGRMGGTF; CDR3 DNA: TGTGCCAGCAGTTACTCCGCAGGGCGCATGGGAGGGACCTTC
D gene: NA; V gene: TRBV28; clone size: few; J gene: TRBJ2-3; CDR3 protein: CASSSLTDTQYF; CDR3 DNA: TGTGCCAGCAGTTCCTTAACAGATACGCAGTATTTT
D gene: NA; V gene: TRBV11-3; clone size: NA; J gene: TRBJ1-1; CDR3 protein: CASSLDRGTEAFF; CDR3 DNA: TGTGCCAGCAGCTTAGACAGGGGTACTGAAGCTTTCTTT
D gene: NA; V gene: TRBV28; clone size: NA; J gene: TRBJ1-1; CDR3 protein: CASSLKYRRNTEAFF; CDR3 DNA: TGTGCCAGCAGTTTAAAGTACAGAAGGAACACTGAAGCTTTCTTT
D gene: TRBD2; V gene: TRBV6-4; clone size: many; J gene: TRBJ2-3; CDR3 protein: CASSPLAGNTDTQYF; CDR3 DNA: TGTGCCAGCAGCCCCTTAGCGGGGAACACAGATACGCAGTATTTT
D gene: TRBD1; V gene: TRBV5-4; clone size: NA; J gene: TRBJ2-2; CDR3 protein: CASKTGQSGNTGELFF; CDR3 DNA: TGTGCCAGCAAAACGGGACAGTCTGGGAACACCGGGGAGCTGTTTTTT
D gene: TRBD1; V gene: TRBV7-9; clone size: few; J gene: TRBJ2-2; CDR3 protein: CASSLRDSPTGELFF; CDR3 DNA: TGTGCCAGCAGCTTACGGGACAGCCCCACCGGGGAGCTGTTTTTT
D gene: TRBD2; V gene: TRBV12-3/TRBV12-4; clone size: NA; J gene: TRBJ2-5; CDR3 protein: CASRIGGVGTQYF; CDR3 DNA: TGTGCCAGCAGAATCGGGGGGGTGGGGACCCAGTACTTC
D gene: TRBD1; V gene: TRBV5-6; clone size: NA; J gene: TRBJ2-7; CDR3 protein: CASSVGTGASHSEQYF; CDR3 DNA: TGTGCCAGCAGCGTCGGGACAGGGGCCTCTCACTCCGAGCAGTACTTC
D gene: TRBD1; V gene: TRBV4-2; clone size: NA; J gene: TRBJ1-5; CDR3 protein: CASSQETGSVREPQHF; CDR3 DNA: TGTGCCAGCAGCCAAGAGACAGGGAGCGTCAGGGAGCCCCAGCATTTT
D gene: NA; V gene: TRBV5-4; clone size: NA; J gene: TRBJ1-1; CDR3 protein: CASSQQVATEAFF; CDR3 DNA: TGTGCCAGCAGCCAACAGGTGGCCACTGAAGCTTTCTTT
D gene: NA; V gene: TRBV30; clone size: NA; J gene: TRBJ2-2; CDR3 protein: CAWSRDTGELFF; CDR3 DNA: TGTGCCTGGAGCAGGGACACCGGGGAGCTGTTTTTT
D gene: TRBD1; V gene: TRBV18; clone size: NA; J gene: TRBJ2-7; CDR3 protein: CASSPRGQGANEQYF; CDR3 DNA: TGTGCCAGCTCACCCCGGGGACAGGGGGCGAACGAGCAGTACTTC
D gene: TRBD1; V gene: TRBV28; clone size: NA; J gene: TRBJ1-4; CDR3 protein: CASSQTGGVQKLFF; CDR3 DNA: TGTGCCAGCAGCCAGACAGGGGGCGTTCAAAAACTGTTTTTT
D gene: TRBD1; V gene: TRBV2; clone size: NA; J gene: TRBJ1-5; CDR3 protein: CASSQGQGVNQPQHF; CDR3 DNA: TGTGCCAGCAGCCAAGGACAGGGTGTTAATCAGCCCCAGCATTTT
D gene: TRBD2; V gene: TRBV4-1; clone size: NA; J gene: TRBJ2-1; CDR3 protein: CASSQDFTSGGQYNEQFF; CDR3 DNA: TGCGCCAGCAGCCAAGATTTCACTAGCGGGGGCCAATACAATGAGCAGTTCTTC